This entry features one T cell receptor beta chain sequence. Genomic DNA from unsorted samples was obtained from around 99 million PBMCs (per sample). Assay: immunoSEQ multiplex PCR; the TCRdb copy retains only in-frame clones and omits some. Found here are approximately 470,000 clones, around 73% of them singletons; the top ten hold around 11%. The sample originates from a study of shared clonotypes between healthy human individuals. Germline V CDR1 and CDR2: SGHVS, FQNEAQ. The CDR3 runs 15 residues. V shed 5 bases and J shed 3 bases, with 14 bases lying between them. Source material: PBMCs. The rearrangement uses TRBV7-8 and TRBJ1-5; tentative D call: TRBD1 (5 bases). This TCR derives from a woman aged 40 to 50 in good health. Some clones in this sample may be carry-over from other donors' samples. The CDR3 spells CASSLGGRSNQPQHF. CDR3 sequence (DNA): TGTGCCAGCAGCCTTGGGGGGAGGTCCAATCAGCCCCAGCATTTT.